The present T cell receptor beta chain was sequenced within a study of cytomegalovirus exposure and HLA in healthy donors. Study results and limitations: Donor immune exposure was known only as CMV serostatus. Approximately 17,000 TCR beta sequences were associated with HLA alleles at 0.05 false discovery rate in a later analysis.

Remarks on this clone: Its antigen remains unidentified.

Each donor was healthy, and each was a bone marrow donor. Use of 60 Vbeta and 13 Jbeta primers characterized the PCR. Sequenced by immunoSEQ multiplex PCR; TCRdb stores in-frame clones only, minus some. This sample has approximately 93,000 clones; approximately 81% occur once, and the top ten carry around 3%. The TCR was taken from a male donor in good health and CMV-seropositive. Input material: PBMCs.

This CDR3 is CASGQGGPNTEAFF. The CDR3, as DNA: TGTGCCAGCGGCCAGGGGGGCCCGAACACTGAAGCTTTCTTT. The chain recombines TRBV5-4 with TRBJ1-1; 7 bases fit TRBD1. V lost 7 bases to trimming and J lost 1 base; unmatched junction nucleotides: 7. CDR1 is SGHNT, CDR2 YYREEE, per germline (reference sequence). The CDR3 has 14 residues. Filled out from reference TRBV5-4 and TRBJ1-1, the complete variable domain reads ETGVTQSPTHLIKTRGQQVTLRCSSQSGHNTVSWYQQALGQGPQFIFQYYREEENGRGNFPPRFSGLQFPNYSSELNVNALELDDSALYLCASGQGGPNTEAFFGQGTRLTVV.